These T cell receptor beta chains were read from a single sample in a study of Ad26.COV2.S vaccination and SARS-CoV-2 variants. Profiling relied on immunoSEQ multiplex PCR, and the TCRdb table lists in-frame clones only, not all of them. Altogether about 320,000 clones are present, around 83% being singletons, with the ten largest covering 1.9%. Sequences were derived from peripheral blood, sampled in a trial of Ad26.COV2.S vaccine versus placebo. These receptors originate from a person aged 18 to 65 who received the Ad26.COV2.S COVID-19 vaccine or a placebo. CDR3s include the opening cysteine and the closing phenylalanine or tryptophan. Each record gives: D gene, V gene, clone size, J gene, CDR3 protein, CDR3 DNA. D genes are given only for firm matches. Part of the rows lack a size; the others show once, few, many or a class for expanded clones.

TRBD1	TRBV11-2	.	TRBJ2-7	CASSLRDRVYEQYF	TGTGCCAGCAGCCTCCGGGACAGGGTCTACGAGCAGTACTTC
.	TRBV7-3	.	TRBJ1-6	CASSLVVSSYNSPLHF	TGTGCCAGCAGCTTAGTTGTAAGCTCCTATAATTCACCCCTCCACTTT
.	TRBV24-1	.	TRBJ1-1	CATSDSTAGNTEAFF	TGTGCCACCAGTGATTCCACGGCGGGGAACACTGAAGCTTTCTTT
TRBD1	TRBV6-5	.	TRBJ2-7	CATRTGWWSSYEQYF	TGTGCCACCCGGACAGGGTGGTGGAGCTCCTACGAGCAGTACTTC
TRBD1	TRBV11-2	once	TRBJ2-3	CASTRQGGTDTQYF	TGTGCCAGCACCCGACAGGGGGGAACAGATACGCAGTATTTT
.	TRBV30	many	TRBJ2-6	CAWIGGGAFGANVLTF	TGTGCCTGGATAGGGGGCGGGGCTTTTGGGGCCAACGTCCTGACTTTC
.	TRBV3-1/TRBV3-2	.	TRBJ2-1	CASSPTGYNEQFF	TGTGCCAGCAGTCCAACAGGGTACAATGAGCAGTTCTTC
.	TRBV9	.	TRBJ2-1	CASSVGQNTYNEQFF	TGTGCCAGCAGCGTAGGACAAAACACCTACAATGAGCAGTTCTTC
.	TRBV21-1	.	TRBJ2-7	CASSKIHRGRFYEQYF	TGTGCCAGCAGCAAAATCCACAGGGGTAGGTTCTACGAGCAGTACTTC
.	TRBV30	.	TRBJ1-4	CALGEGTGEKLFF	TGTGCCCTGGGGGAGGGTACGGGCGAAAAACTGTTTTTT
.	TRBV6-5	.	TRBJ1-1	CASSYLMNTEAFF	TGTGCCAGCAGTTATCTCATGAACACTGAAGCTTTCTTT
TRBD1	TRBV19	.	TRBJ2-7	CASSIQYRDSFSYEQYF	TGTGCCAGTAGTATCCAATACCGGGACAGTTTTTCCTACGAGCAGTACTTC
.	TRBV3-1/TRBV3-2	.	TRBJ2-7	CASSQRTPYEQYF	TGTGCCAGCAGCCAACGGACACCCTACGAGCAGTACTTC
TRBD2	TRBV5-1	few	TRBJ2-1	CASSLAGGNEQFF	TGCGCCAGCAGCTTGGCGGGGGGCAATGAGCAGTTCTTC
TRBD2	TRBV5-1	.	TRBJ2-1	CASSPPGGTSGANEQFF	TGCGCCAGCAGCCCGCCCGGCGGGACTAGCGGGGCTAATGAGCAGTTCTTC
.	TRBV18	.	TRBJ1-5	CASSPDRSNQPQHF	TGTGCCAGCTCCCCCGACAGAAGCAATCAGCCCCAGCATTTT
.	TRBV7-2	.	TRBJ2-5	CASSLATARGQETQYF	TGTGCCAGCAGCTTAGCTACGGCCAGGGGCCAAGAGACCCAGTACTTC
TRBD1	TRBV5-1	.	TRBJ2-1	CASSPGNRGLPGNEQFF	TGCGCCAGCAGCCCGGGGAACAGGGGGCTTCCAGGCAATGAGCAGTTCTTC
.	TRBV7-2	.	TRBJ1-1	CASSSMAGPWVEAFF	TGTGCCAGCAGCTCCATGGCCGGGCCGTGGGTGGAAGCTTTCTTT
TRBD2	TRBV7-2	few	TRBJ2-7	CASSRGLHLGYEQYF	TGTGCCAGCAGCCGGGGACTACACCTGGGCTACGAGCAGTACTTC
.	TRBV3-1/TRBV3-2	.	TRBJ1-6	CASSHGNSPLHF	TGTGCCAGCAGCCACGGGAATTCACCCCTCCACTTT
TRBD1	TRBV3-1/TRBV3-2	once	TRBJ1-6	CASSRKQGAGGSPLHF	TGTGCCAGCAGCCGAAAACAGGGGGCAGGTGGCTCACCCCTCCACTTT
.	TRBV4-3	.	TRBJ1-1	CASSLQGTTTNTEAFF	TGCGCCAGCAGCCTTCAAGGGACAACCACCAACACTGAAGCTTTCTTT
TRBD1	TRBV13	.	TRBJ2-7	CASSLRTGYSYEQYF	TGTGCCAGCAGCTTAAGGACAGGGTACTCCTACGAGCAGTACTTC
TRBD1	TRBV15	.	TRBJ1-5	CATSRAIRQGVDQPQHF	TGTGCCACCAGCAGAGCTATTAGACAGGGGGTAGATCAGCCCCAGCATTTT
.	TRBV7-2	.	TRBJ1-5	CASSSQNGQPQHF	TGTGCCAGCAGCTCACAGAACGGGCAGCCCCAGCATTTT
TRBD2	TRBV4-3	.	TRBJ2-3	CASSQDASAGDRFTDTQYF	TGCGCCAGCAGCCAAGATGCGTCGGCGGGGGATCGGTTCACAGATACGCAGTATTTT
.	TRBV18	.	TRBJ1-5	CASSPNGGSNQPQHF	TGTGCCAGCTCACCCAATGGCGGAAGCAATCAGCCCCAGCATTTT
.	TRBV11-3	.	TRBJ2-1	CASSLVGGNEQFF	TGTGCCAGCAGCTTAGTAGGTGGCAATGAGCAGTTCTTC
.	TRBV9	few	TRBJ1-4	CASSEDPRREKLFF	TGTGCCAGCAGCGAGGACCCCCGGAGGGAAAAACTGTTTTTT
TRBD1	TRBV2	.	TRBJ1-1	CAGRQGLNTEAFF	TGTGCCGGCCGACAGGGCTTGAACACTGAAGCTTTCTTT